The clone carrying this T cell receptor beta chain was counted at least ten times. Its antigen is unknown. At one end the junction does not follow the germline gene, possibly because of a read error. The CDR3 sequence is 13 residues long. Germline V gene sequence: CDR1 KGHDR, CDR2 SFDVKD. The data were obtained in a study of breast tumors, draining lymph nodes, adjacent tissues. Study-level findings and limits: Tumor T cell lymph node origin was a supported hypothesis, not proven. Findings are consistent with lymph node origin and intratumoral expansion of most tumor T cells.

MiXCR was run by TCRdb on the multiplex PCR reads, yielding one entry per CDR3 protein. The top ten clones hold 2.2% of a sample with about 130,000 distinct CDR3 sequences, over 20% of them seen once. Breast cancer patients provided tissue from their axillary draining lymph nodes. The sequencing input was axillary lymph node tissue. The chain combines TRBV24-1 with TRBJ2-1; D assignment may be TRBD1 or TRBD2 (5 bases each). This TCR was recovered from a female donor with breast cancer. Some clones in this sample may be carry-over from other donors' samples. In DNA, the CDR3 is TGTGCCACCAGTGATCTCGGGACCGCGGCCCCCACCTTC. It yields the protein CATSDLGTAAPTF.